What follows are 9 T cell receptor beta chains derived from one specimen sequenced in a study of cytomegalovirus exposure and HLA in healthy donors. A multiplex PCR was run with 60 Vbeta primers and 13 Jbeta primers. Assay used: immunoSEQ multiplex PCR; TCRdb lists only in-frame clones, some missing. The sample shows 200,000 or so clones, about 80% of them seen only once. Sequenced input: PBMCs. These receptors originate from a woman in her late teens or twenties in good health and CMV-seropositive.

CDR3 in amino acids: CASSVGQGSRGYTF. In DNA, the CDR3 is TGTGCCAGCAGCGTAGGACAGGGGAGCAGAGGCTACACCTTC. The rearrangement links TRBV9 to TRBJ1-2, with TRBD1 matching 8 bases. Germline loops: CDR1 SGDLS, CDR2 YYNGEE. This CDR3 contains 14 residues. V shed 0 bases and J 8 bases; nucleotides not matched to a gene: 6.

This sequence joins TRBV20-1 and TRBJ1-5; D ambiguous. CDR1 and CDR2 from the germline V gene are DFQATT and SNEGSKA (reference sequence). This CDR3 has 11 amino acids. In DNA form, the CDR3 reads TGCAGCATCCCTAACTGTCAGCCCCAGCATTTT. Protein: CSIPNCQPQHF.

The chain is built from TRBV30 and TRBJ2-3, with TRBD2 matching 12 bases. The CDR3 has 16 amino acids. V gave up 0 bases and J gave up 6 bases; unmatched junction bases: 7. Germline-derived CDR1 and CDR2 are GTSNPN and SVGIG (reference sequence). CDR3 sequence: CAWSVQTSGGGDTQYF. The CDR3 DNA is TGTGCCTGGAGTGTACAGACTAGCGGGGGAGGTGATACGCAGTATTTT.

This clone was found a few times. V usage is TRBV4-1 and J usage is TRBJ2-7; TRBD1 aligns across 8 bases. Germline V gene lookup returns CDR1 MGHRA and CDR2 YSYEKL. This CDR3 spans 13 amino acids. The V and J ends lost 3 bases and 6 bases, in that order; junction bases with no gene match: 4. The chain's CDR3 is CASSQTGEAEQYV. The CDR3 DNA reads TGCGCCAGCAGCCAGACAGGGGAGGCCGAGCAGTACGTC.

The chain carries TRBV30 and TRBJ1-3; no firm D call. This CDR3 region has 14 residues. V lost 2 bases and J 1 base, leaving 9 bases between the germline ends. Germline values: CDR1 GTSNPN, CDR2 SVGIG (reference sequence). The CDR3 coding sequence is TGTGCCTGGAGTAGTGGAGGATCTGGAAACACCATATATTTT. Amino acid sequence: CAWSSGGSGNTIYF.

The CDR3 coding sequence is TGTGCCAGCAGTATCGGGGATCCACCCCTCCACTTT. This sequence encodes CASSIGDPPLHF. The chain couples TRBV28 to TRBJ1-6; D gene unclear. The CDR3 contains 12 residues. Trimming stripped 5 bases from V and 11 bases from J, with 10 bases between. In germline, CDR1 is MDHEN, CDR2 SYDVKM.

This clone was seen just once. V is TRBV28 and J is TRBJ2-2; possible D gene TRBD2, 5 bases. Germline V gene data show CDR1 as MDHEN and CDR2 as SYDVKM. The V end lost 5 bases, the J end lost 7 bases, and 11 bases lay between the germline ends. CDR3 size: 13 residues. The CDR3 region is CASSTSGHGELFF. Written as DNA, the CDR3 is TGTGCCAGCAGTACTAGTGGGCACGGGGAGCTGTTTTTT.

V and J are TRBV2 and TRBJ1-2; possible D gene TRBD1, 6 bases. The CDR3 contains 15 residues. With 5 bases removed from V and 0 bases from J, the gap between germline ends came to 13 bases. In germline, CDR1 is SNHLY, CDR2 FYNNEI. DNA for the CDR3: TGTGCCAGCAGTACACAGGGTCTAGCTAACTATGGCTACACCTTC. This translates into CASSTQGLANYGYTF. The full variable domain, in which reference TRBV2 and TRBJ1-2 provide the parts outside the CDR3, is EPEVTQTPSHQVTQMGQEVILRCVPISNHLYFYWYRQILGQKVEFLVSFYNNEISEKSEIFDDQFSVERPDGSNFTLKIRSTKLEDSAMYFCASSTQGLANYGYTFGSGTRLTVV.

This clone was counted once. This sequence joins TRBV6-5 and TRBJ1-5; D perhaps matches TRBD1 (6 bases). Trimming stripped 5 bases from V and 9 bases from J, with 20 bases between. CDR3 length: 15 residues. Germline V lookup: CDR1 MNHEY, CDR2 SVGAGI. The chain's CDR3 is CASSPGGGPVGPQHF. CDR3 sequence (DNA): TGTGCCAGCAGTCCCGGGGGGGGCCCCGTGGGGCCCCAGCATTTT.